The 18 T cell receptor beta chains below come from one sample, sequenced in a study of shared clonotypes between healthy human individuals. Naive CD8 cells lacked CD45RO and underwent positive selection for CCR7, leaving out terminally differentiated effector memory CD45RA+ cells. Using immunoSEQ multiplex PCR, the repertoire was profiled, and TCRdb retains in-frame clones only, with some absent. The sample lists about 550,000 clones, roughly 95% occurring once. The sequenced sample was naive CD8+ T cells sorted from blood. These receptors all come from a woman in her twenties or thirties in good health.

This sequence joins TRBV4-2 and TRBJ2-1; TRBD2 matches at 10 bases. The CDR3 extends over 17 amino acids. V gave up 0 bases and J gave up 4 bases; unmatched junction bases: 6. Germline lookup yields CDR1 LGHNA and CDR2 YNFKEQ. This chain's CDR3 is CASSQDLLAGAYNEQFF. The CDR3 coding sequence is TGTGCCAGCAGCCAAGATCTCCTAGCGGGAGCTTACAATGAGCAGTTCTTC.

The chain couples TRBV27 to TRBJ1-5; 8 positions match TRBD1. The germline gives CDR1 MNHEY, CDR2 SMNVEV (reference sequence). With 6 bases clipped from V and 6 bases from J, the junction kept 7 bases outside the gene matches. The CDR3 length is 14 residues. This CDR3 is CASSSGQGRQPQHF. The DNA of the CDR3 is TGTGCCAGCAGCTCCGGACAGGGACGTCAGCCCCAGCATTTT.

V is TRBV7-9 and J is TRBJ2-1; 9 nucleotides line up with TRBD2. CDR3 length equals 15 residues. Germline-derived CDR1 and CDR2 are SEHNR and FQNEAQ (reference sequence). V was clipped by 1 base and J by 6 bases; unmatched bases: 4. CDR3 sequence (DNA): TGTGCCAGCAGCTTAGGGACTAGCGCTAGCAATGAGCAGTTCTTC. It translates to CASSLGTSASNEQFF. Looking up the rest from reference TRBV7-9 and TRBJ2-1 gives the full variable domain: DTGVSQNPRHKITKRGQNVTFRCDPISEHNRLYWYRQTLGQGPEFLTYFQNEAQLEKSRLLSDRFSAERPKGSFSTLEIQRTEQGDSAMYLCASSLGTSASNEQFFGPGTRLTVL.

The rearrangement links TRBV2 to TRBJ2-5; D is unclear. The CDR3 length is 14 residues. Germline CDR1 SNHLY, CDR2 FYNNEI. Trimming cost V 3 bases and J 3 bases, with 11 bases left between them. CDR3 loop: CASSDGLVKETQYF. The CDR3 bases are TGTGCCAGCAGTGATGGCCTAGTAAAAGAGACCCAGTACTTC.

Turning to this clone: The sample contains more than one DNA sequence encoding this CDR3. The chain employs TRBV2 and TRBJ2-7, with D possibly being TRBD1 or TRBD2 (5 bases each). Deletions cut 8 bases from V and 0 bases from J, with 14 bases between. Germline loops: CDR1 SNHLY, CDR2 FYNNEI. The length of the CDR3 is 14 residues. The CDR3 DNA sequence: TGTGCCAGCGGCTGGGGGAGAGGCTCCTACGAGCAGTACTTC. This codes for CASGWGRGSYEQYF.

CDR3 region: CASSLVRGRHNEQFF. The DNA for the CDR3 is TGTGCCAGCAGCTTAGTTAGGGGGCGACACAATGAGCAGTTCTTC. V usage is TRBV7-9 and J usage is TRBJ2-1, with TRBD1 matching 7 bases. The CDR3 is 15 amino acids. Germline V CDR1 and CDR2: SEHNR, FQNEAQ (reference sequence). V trimming: 1 base; J trimming: 5 bases; junction bases outside the gene matches: 5.

This chain uses TRBV7-9 with TRBJ1-2, with D unresolved. Germline assignment: CDR1 SEHNR and CDR2 FQNEAQ (reference sequence). CDR3 length: 14 amino acids. V was cut by 6 bases and J by 2 bases, with 13 bases left in between. In nucleotides, the CDR3 is TGTGCCAGCAGAACTGTAACAGCAAACTATGGCTACACCTTC. Its translation is CASRTVTANYGYTF.

V is TRBV7-9 and J is TRBJ1-3; D gene uncertain. The CDR3 is made up of 17 amino acids. With 2 bases removed from V and 0 bases from J, the gap between germline ends came to 14 bases. Germline loops: CDR1 SEHNR, CDR2 FQNEAQ (reference sequence). Here the CDR3 reads CASSLMADIYSGNTIYF. In DNA form, the CDR3 reads TGTGCCAGCAGCTTAATGGCCGATATTTACTCTGGAAACACCATATATTTT.

As concerns this clone: The junction departs from germline at one end; a sequencing error may be responsible. V gene TRBV5-4 combines with J gene TRBJ2-1; TRBD2 aligns across 10 bases. CDR1 is SGHNT, CDR2 YYREEE, per germline (reference sequence). This CDR3 region has 16 residues. The CDR3 DNA reads TGTGCCAGCAGCTGGGAAGGACTAGCGGTTGACAATGGGCAGTTCTTC. Translating it yields CASSWEGLAVDNGQFF.

V is TRBV28 and J is TRBJ2-1, with 11 bases that match TRBD2. The CDR3 is 18 amino acids. The germline V gene has CDR1 MDHEN and CDR2 SYDVKM. The trim removed 4 bases at V and 4 bases at J, leaving 12 bases unmatched. The CDR3 coding sequence is TGTGCCAGCAGTTACCCCCGACTAGCGGGGTTCCTTTACAATGAGCAGTTCTTC. This codes for CASSYPRLAGFLYNEQFF.

The chain recombines TRBV19 with TRBJ2-7; D call uncertain. The germline gives CDR1 LNHDA, CDR2 SQIVND (reference sequence). Trimming took 3 bases from V and 0 from J, leaving 12 bases between them. The CDR3 consists of 15 residues. CDR3 coding DNA: TGTGCCAGTAGTATTTATCTACGGAGCTCCTACGAGCAGTACTTC. Translating it yields CASSIYLRSSYEQYF.

Remarks on this clone: Distinct nucleotide sequences in the sample also encode this CDR3. The gene calls are TRBV7-8 and TRBJ2-7, with D unclear. The CDR3 spans 11 residues. V was clipped by 5 bases and J by 3 bases, with 5 bases between them. Looked up from germline, CDR1 is SGHVS and CDR2 is FQNEAQ. The chain's CDR3 is CASSRDYEQYF. Here the CDR3 DNA reads TGTGCCAGCAGCCGCGACTACGAGCAGTACTTC.

The rearrangement links TRBV13 to TRBJ1-5; D call uncertain. The CDR3 consists of 16 residues. The germline V gene has CDR1 PRHDT and CDR2 FYEKMQ (reference sequence). The germline V and J ends were trimmed by 2 bases and 2 bases, with 13 bases remaining between them. The CDR3 spells CASSLNGGVGNQPQHF. CDR3 DNA: TGTGCCAGCAGCTTAAATGGCGGGGTGGGCAATCAGCCCCAGCATTTT.

The rearrangement links TRBV27 to TRBJ2-7, with D tentatively TRBD1 (7 bases). The germline gives CDR1 MNHEY, CDR2 SMNVEV (reference sequence). Between the trimmed V and J ends, which lost 5 bases and 3 bases, there was a span of 17 bases. The CDR3 sequence is 15 residues long. CDR3: CASSSRGDGVYEQYF. In DNA form, the CDR3 reads TGTGCCAGCAGTAGCAGGGGGGATGGGGTCTACGAGCAGTACTTC.

This chain links TRBV7-9 with TRBJ2-1; the match to TRBD2 covers 9 bases. Germline-derived CDR1 and CDR2 are SEHNR and FQNEAQ (reference sequence). CDR3 size: 17 residues. The trim removed 4 bases at V and 0 bases at J, leaving 7 bases unmatched. The CDR3 here is CASSSLAGEGSYNEQFF. Written as DNA, the CDR3 is TGTGCCAGCAGCTCATTAGCGGGAGAAGGCTCCTACAATGAGCAGTTCTTC.

This rearrangement joins TRBV21-1 to TRBJ1-2; the D call TRBD1 from the table was never checked on the DNA. TRBV21-1 is flagged as a pseudogene. The CDR3 totals 15 residues. CDR3 residues: CASSPSGTGSYGYTF. The CDR3 DNA reads TGTGCCAGCAGCCCCTCCGGGACAGGGAGCTATGGCTACACCTTC.

This sequence joins TRBV13 and TRBJ2-7; perhaps TRBD1 as D (6 bases). Germline assignment: CDR1 PRHDT and CDR2 FYEKMQ (reference sequence). CDR3 size: 16 residues. The V end lost 6 bases, the J end lost 2 bases, and 20 bases lay between the germline ends. This CDR3 is CASRHAKLDSPYEQYF. The CDR3 bases are TGTGCCAGCAGGCACGCCAAATTGGACAGCCCCTACGAGCAGTACTTC.

The chain links TRBV29-1 to TRBJ2-7; possibly TRBD2 for D (6 bases). The germline V and J ends were trimmed by 4 bases and 2 bases, with 21 bases remaining between them. The CDR3 runs to 16 residues. Germline loops: CDR1 SQVTM, CDR2 ANQGSEA. CDR3 residues: CSVGETSWGDTYEQYF. For the CDR3, the DNA is TGCAGCGTTGGAGAGACCTCATGGGGGGATACCTACGAGCAGTACTTC.